Following are 5 T cell receptor beta chains from one sample sequenced in a study of blood T cells in healthy people across ages. Primers used in a second PCR of about 6 to 11 cycles were a sample-barcoded 5' primer and a J-beta primer mix. TCRdb recomputed calls from the 5' RACE reads with MiXCR, one row per CDR3 protein. Of about 970,000 distinct CDR3 sequences listed, roughly 47% are singletons. Material: blood. The receptor set was obtained from an older woman in good health.

This clonotype was detected a few times. The rearrangement links TRBV4-2 to TRBJ2-4, with 7 bases lining up with TRBD2. CDR1 is LGHNA, CDR2 YNFKEQ, per germline. The length of the CDR3 is 13 residues. Trimming removed 0 bases from V and 7 bases from J; junction bases left unmatched: 0. The CDR3 coding sequence is TGTGCCAGCAGCCAAGAGGGAGGGAACATTCAGTACTTC. Translating it yields CASSQEGGNIQYF.

The chain carries TRBV6-1 and TRBJ1-6, with D tentatively TRBD1 (5 bases). The V gene lost 2 bases and the J gene lost 6 bases, with 11 bases spanning the gap. Germline CDR1 reads MNHNS; CDR2 reads SASEGT. This CDR3 contains 15 residues. The CDR3, as DNA: TGTGCCAGCAGTGAATATTCGGGGGTTAATTCACCCCTCCACTTT. Its protein is CASSEYSGVNSPLHF.

V and J are TRBV20-1 and TRBJ2-3, with D hard to call. The CDR3 has 14 amino acids. CDR1 and CDR2 from the germline V gene are DFQATT and SNEGSKA (reference sequence). Trimming stripped 2 bases from V and 6 bases from J, with 15 bases between. The CDR3 here is CSARYQPRHDTQYF. In DNA form, the CDR3 reads TGCAGTGCTAGATATCAACCGAGACACGATACGCAGTATTTT.

This chain joins TRBV6-2 or TRBV6-3 and TRBJ2-5; 9 bases fit TRBD2. Germline V gives CDR1 MNHEY, CDR2 SVGEGT. The length of the CDR3 is 11 residues. V dropped 3 bases and J dropped 13; count of bases not matched to a gene: 3. CDR3 loop: CASSYGTSRYF. The CDR3 nucleotides are TGTGCCAGCAGTTATGGGACTAGCAGGTACTTC.

V gene TRBV29-1 combines with J gene TRBJ2-5; D not certain. Trimming cost V 4 bases and J 0 bases, with 9 bases left between them. From germline, CDR1 is SQVTM and CDR2 ANQGSEA. The CDR3 sequence is 13 residues long. CDR3 DNA sequence: TGCAGCGTTGGTCCCGGAAACCAAGAGACCCAGTACTTC. Translation: CSVGPGNQETQYF.